The 22 T cell receptor beta chains given below trace back to one sample, sequenced in a study of early T cells in non-severe SARS-CoV-2 infection listed by TCRdb under 2021. Library preparation used 5' RACE. TCRdb shows the sequencer as NextSeq 500. TCRdb trimmed public reads at Q25 via fastp, called clones via MiXCR and kept in-frame beta chains. Identical CDR3 proteins give one entry, which carries the most common genes and DNA. The sample yields 60,000 to 75,000 distinct CDR3 sequences; about a tenth were counted once. The biggest ten clones account for about a sixth of the sample. The sequences come from whole blood, collected at baseline. The receptors derive from an adult who was a healthcare worker with PCR-confirmed SARS-CoV-2 infection or an uninfected control (not recorded which).

The chain uses TRBV7-6 and TRBJ2-1, with no clear D. The CDR3 runs to 14 residues. CDR1 SGHVS and CDR2 FNYEAQ come from the germline V gene. V was pared by 3 bases and J by 8 bases, with 14 bases between. The CDR3 DNA follows: TGTGCCAGCAGCTTTAGGCGGAGTTGGTATGAGCAGTTCTTC. It encodes CASSFRRSWYEQFF. Together with reference TRBV7-6 and TRBJ2-1, the CDR3 gives the full variable domain: GAGVSQSPRYKVTKRGQDVALRCDPISGHVSLYWYRQALGQGPEFLTYFNYEAQQDKSGLPNDRFSAERPEGSISTLTIQRTEQRDSAMYRCASSFRRSWYEQFFGPGTRLTVL.

The chain joins TRBV5-5 to TRBJ1-2, with a tentative D call TRBD1 (5 bases). This CDR3 spans 13 amino acids. Per germline, CDR1 SGHKS and CDR2 YYEKEE (reference sequence). V was pared by 10 bases and J by 6 bases, with 19 bases between. Written as DNA, the CDR3 is TGTGCCGCCGAAGGAGCACCGGGGGATGGCTACACCTTC. It translates to CAAEGAPGDGYTF.

This clonotype was seen repeatedly, ten times or more. Here the CDR3 reads CASRKVAGPDTQYF. The CDR3 bases are TGTGCCAGCCGGAAGGTGGCGGGACCTGATACGCAGTATTTT. This sequence joins TRBV6-2 or TRBV6-3 and TRBJ2-3; TRBD2 is a possible D gene (6 bases). Germline V gene sequence: CDR1 MNHEY, CDR2 SVGEGT. Trimming shortened V by 8 bases and J by 6 bases, and 18 bases separated the two germline ends. This CDR3 has 14 amino acids.

This clonotype was found a few times. V usage is TRBV25-1 and J usage is TRBJ2-1; 7 bases line up with TRBD2. The germline gives CDR1 MGHDK, CDR2 SYGVNS. This CDR3 is built from 14 residues. The junction had 6 bases not matched to a gene; V was cut back by 3 bases and J by 7 bases. The CDR3 DNA is TGTGCCAGCAGTGAGCGGGCTAGCGGAAATGAGCAGTTCTTC. Residues: CASSERASGNEQFF.

This clonotype was recorded many times. V gene TRBV4-2 combines with J gene TRBJ2-5; TRBD2 matches 15 bases. From germline, CDR1 is LGHNA and CDR2 YNFKEQ. With V trimmed by 4 bases and J by 4 bases, 4 bases remained unmatched. The CDR3 has 16 amino acids. The chain's CDR3 is CASSLQGLAGGETQYF. The CDR3 DNA sequence: TGTGCCAGCAGCCTCCAGGGACTAGCGGGAGGAGAGACCCAGTACTTC.

J is TRBJ1-5 and V is TRBV20-1, with 10 bases aligning to TRBD1. The CDR3 has 15 amino acids. Germline V gives CDR1 DFQATT, CDR2 SNEGSKA (reference sequence). V lost 1 base to trimming and J lost 5 bases; unmatched junction nucleotides: 5. The CDR3 sequence: CSARVTGGAYQPQHF. CDR3 in DNA: TGCAGTGCTAGAGTGACAGGGGGCGCCTATCAGCCCCAGCATTTT.

This clonotype has a count of ten or more. The CDR3 nucleotides read TGTGCCAGCAGTTACGCATCGTACAGTAACACTGAAGCTTTCTTT. Protein: CASSYASYSNTEAFF. The chain recombines TRBV6-5 with TRBJ1-1; D gene ambiguous. Germline V gives CDR1 MNHEY, CDR2 SVGAGI. The CDR3 is 15 residues long. V dropped 2 bases and J dropped 2 bases, with 12 bases sitting between them.

This rearrangement joins TRBV29-1 to TRBJ1-2; D ambiguous. The V end lost 6 bases, the J end lost 8 bases, and 7 bases lay between the germline ends. Germline lookup yields CDR1 SQVTM and CDR2 ANQGSEA. The CDR3 is 9 amino acids. The CDR3 bases are TGCAGCGTAGGTGAAGGCTACACCTTC. Protein product: CSVGEGYTF. Complete variable domain (other parts from reference TRBV29-1 and TRBJ1-2): SAVISQKPSRDICQRGTSLTIQCQVDSQVTMMFWYRQQPGQSLTLIATANQGSEATYESGFVIDKFPISRPNLTFSTLTVSNMSPEDSSIYLCSVGEGYTFGSGTRLTVV.

The V gene is TRBV28, the J gene TRBJ1-5, with unresolved D. Germline assignment: CDR1 MDHEN and CDR2 SYDVKM. The CDR3 runs to 15 residues. Trimming took off 8 bases at V and 4 bases at J, with 18 bases between the two ends. Here the CDR3 reads CASQLRPQGNQPQHF. In DNA, the CDR3 is TGTGCCAGCCAACTCAGGCCACAAGGGAATCAGCCCCAGCATTTT.

This clonotype was found many times. The chain employs TRBV25-1 and TRBJ1-3; TRBD1 is a possible D gene (5 bases). CDR3 length: 14 amino acids. V lost 0 bases and J 9 bases, leaving 12 bases between the germline ends. CDR1 is MGHDK and CDR2 is SYGVNS in the germline V gene. CDR3: CASSEYGGKATIYF. DNA for the CDR3: TGTGCCAGCAGTGAATATGGGGGGAAAGCCACCATATATTTT.

V gene TRBV6-2 or TRBV6-3 combines with J gene TRBJ1-1; 9 nucleotides align to TRBD1. The CDR3 is 15 residues long. V shed 6 bases and J 3 bases; nucleotides not matched to a gene: 8. Germline V gives CDR1 MNHEY, CDR2 SVGEGT. This chain's CDR3 is CASSSTGGAYTEAFF. The CDR3 DNA reads as TGTGCCAGCAGCTCTACAGGGGGCGCGTACACTGAAGCTTTCTTT.

This clonotype was seen at least ten times. The V and J genes are TRBV6-1 and TRBJ1-6; D uncertain. Germline V CDR1 and CDR2: MNHNS, SASEGT. This CDR3 spans 13 amino acids. Trimming shortened V by 6 bases and J by 7 bases, and 10 bases separated the two germline ends. CDR3: CASSDIGNSPLHF. The CDR3 DNA sequence: TGTGCCAGCAGCGATATAGGAAATTCACCCCTCCACTTT.

Only a few counts were recorded for this clonotype. The V gene is TRBV28, the J gene TRBJ2-7, with a tentative D call TRBD2 (6 bases). The CDR3 contains 12 residues. Trimming left V 10 bases short and J 5 bases short, with 15 bases between. Looked up from germline, CDR1 is MDHEN and CDR2 is SYDVKM. CDR3 protein: CATRIGEDEQYF. The CDR3 bases are TGTGCCACCAGGATCGGGGAGGACGAGCAGTACTTC. Filled out from reference TRBV28 and TRBJ2-7, the complete variable domain reads DVKVTQSSRYLVKRTGEKVFLECVQDMDHENMFWYRQDPGLGLRLIYFSYDVKMKEKGDIPEGYSVSREKKERFSLILESASTNQTSMYLCATRIGEDEQYFGPGTRLTVT.

This clonotype was recorded many times. The gene calls are TRBV7-9 and TRBJ2-3, with TRBD1 matching over 7 bases. Germline V CDR1 and CDR2: SEHNR, FQNEAQ (reference sequence). The J segment lost 4 bases and the V segment lost 3 bases, leaving 16 bases of the junction unmatched. The CDR3 loop spans 18 amino acids. CDR3 in DNA: TGTGCCAGCAGCTTGTGGGTCCCCGGGACAGTCTTTTCAGATACGCAGTATTTT. As protein: CASSLWVPGTVFSDTQYF.

This clonotype was counted ten times or more. V and J are TRBV7-9 and TRBJ2-1; a weak D match, TRBD2 (6 bases). CDR3 length equals 15 residues. V shed 4 bases and J shed 9 bases, with 19 bases lying between them. CDR1 is SEHNR and CDR2 is FQNEAQ in the germline V gene (reference sequence). The CDR3 spells CASSSPWRGTGEQFF. CDR3 bases: TGTGCCAGCAGCTCACCCTGGAGGGGAACCGGTGAGCAGTTCTTC.

This sequence joins TRBV12-3 or TRBV12-4 and TRBJ1-6, with 8 positions matching TRBD1. The CDR3 runs to 16 residues. The trim removed 8 bases at V and 5 bases at J, leaving 11 bases unmatched. This CDR3 reads CASRRTGRSDNSPLHF. Here the CDR3 DNA reads TGTGCCAGCCGGCGGACAGGGCGATCAGATAATTCACCCCTCCACTTT.

Concerning this clonotype itself: A much larger clone is a single base away; this may be a read error. The genes are TRBV11-2 and TRBJ2-3, with unresolved D. Germline CDR1 and CDR2: SGHAT and FQNNGV. The CDR3 length is 14 residues. CDR3 coding DNA: TGTGCCAGCAGCTCACGGCTCCGCACAGATACGCAGTGTTTT. Translating it yields CASSSRLRTDTQCF.

This clonotype was seen only a few times. J is TRBJ2-2 and V is TRBV4-3; D gene ambiguous. CDR3 length: 15 residues. Trimming removed 0 bases at V and 1 base at J, with 6 bases between. Germline V gives CDR1 LGHNA, CDR2 YSLEER. DNA for the CDR3: TGCGCCAGCAGCCAAGAGGCCCTGAACACCGGGGAGCTGTTTTTT. Translation gives CASSQEALNTGELFF.

This clonotype was picked up many times. V and J are TRBV12-3 or TRBV12-4 and TRBJ2-3, with D possibly matching TRBD1 (7 bases). The CDR3 sequence is 15 residues long. V dropped 8 bases and J dropped 4 bases, with 19 bases sitting between them. This chain's CDR3 is CASAVDQGGADTQYF. Written as DNA, the CDR3 is TGTGCCAGCGCAGTTGACCAGGGGGGCGCAGATACGCAGTATTTT.

A few counts support this clonotype. The chain combines TRBV9 with TRBJ2-1; D ambiguous. Germline loops: CDR1 SGDLS, CDR2 YYNGEE. The CDR3 sequence is 14 residues long. V was cut by 0 bases and J by 9 bases, with 13 bases left in between. The CDR3 region is CASSVESVFGEQFF. CDR3 in DNA: TGTGCCAGCAGCGTAGAGTCAGTTTTTGGTGAGCAGTTCTTC.

V gene TRBV11-2 combines with J gene TRBJ2-7; perhaps TRBD1 as D (6 bases). The CDR3 length is 16 residues. Trimming pared 1 base from V and 5 bases from J, leaving 18 bases between. CDR1 is SGHAT and CDR2 is FQNNGV in the germline V gene. The CDR3 sequence is CASSLVGLTGNHEQYF. In nucleotides, the CDR3 is TGTGCCAGCAGCTTAGTGGGCTTGACAGGCAACCACGAGCAGTACTTC.

The genes are TRBV28 and TRBJ2-7; 12 bases fit TRBD1. V was clipped by 11 bases and J by 5 bases; unmatched bases: 10. The CDR3 extends over 14 amino acids. CDR1 is MDHEN and CDR2 is SYDVKM in the germline V gene. The CDR3, as DNA: TGTGCCGGGGGACCCGGGACAGGGGGCCACGAGCAGTACTTC. Protein product: CAGGPGTGGHEQYF. The full variable domain, completed using reference TRBV28 and TRBJ2-7, is DVKVTQSSRYLVKRTGEKVFLECVQDMDHENMFWYRQDPGLGLRLIYFSYDVKMKEKGDIPEGYSVSREKKERFSLILESASTNQTSMYLCAGGPGTGGHEQYFGPGTRLTVT.